The 14 T cell receptor beta chains below come from one sample, sequenced in a study of blood T cell repertoires in COVID-19. Using immunoSEQ multiplex PCR, the repertoire was profiled, and TCRdb retains in-frame clones only, with some absent. Of fewer than 350,000 clones detected, 75% to 90% appear once; the ten largest clones hold approximately 4.2%. Source material: peripheral blood. These TCRs come from a man aged 35-49 years with acute or convalescent COVID-19.

This clone was seen just once. The CDR3 protein is CASRRQTTEAFF. The CDR3 DNA sequence: TGTGCCAGCAGGCGGCAGACCACTGAAGCTTTCTTT. The rearrangement joins TRBV12-3 or TRBV12-4 to TRBJ1-1, with no clear D. Trimming took off 6 bases at V and 4 bases at J, with 9 bases between the two ends. The length of the CDR3 is 12 residues.

The chain combines TRBV13 with TRBJ1-1, with 7 bases matching TRBD1. The V segment lost 5 bases and the J segment 1 base; nucleotides outside the gene matches: 7. The germline V gene has CDR1 PRHDT and CDR2 FYEKMQ (reference sequence). This CDR3 region has 15 residues. CDR3 in DNA: TGTGCCAGCAGCCAAACGACAGGGTGGAACACTGAAGCTTTCTTT. Translating gives CASSQTTGWNTEAFF.

The genes are TRBV6-1 and TRBJ1-6; a possible D gene is TRBD1 (5 bases). The V end was cut by 2 bases, the J end by 7 bases, with 9 bases between. The germline V gene has CDR1 MNHNS and CDR2 SASEGT. The CDR3 consists of 14 residues. The CDR3 nucleotides are TGTGCCAGCAGTGAACAGACAGTAAATTCACCCCTCCACTTT. Its protein product is CASSEQTVNSPLHF.

This sequence joins TRBV5-4 and TRBJ2-4; 7 nucleotides line up with TRBD1. With V trimmed by 4 bases and J by 0 bases, 7 bases remained unmatched. From germline, CDR1 is SGHNT and CDR2 YYREEE (reference sequence). The CDR3 has 16 amino acids. CDR3 loop: CASSKGQSLAKNIQYF. As DNA, the CDR3 is TGTGCCAGCAGCAAGGGACAGTCCTTAGCCAAAAACATTCAGTACTTC.

The chain recombines TRBV15 with TRBJ1-2; 10 bases are a match to TRBD1. The CDR3 contains 14 residues. Germline V CDR1 and CDR2: LNHNV, YYDKDF (reference sequence). V trimming: 3 bases; J trimming: 3 bases; junction bases outside the gene matches: 1. Here the CDR3 reads CATSRGQGHYGYTF. DNA for the CDR3: TGTGCCACCAGCAGGGGACAGGGGCACTATGGCTACACCTTC.

This chain uses TRBV29-1 with TRBJ1-1; D not resolved. Germline-derived CDR1 and CDR2 are SQVTM and ANQGSEA. V gave up 1 base and J gave up 4 bases, with 4 bases separating them. This CDR3 has 11 amino acids. CDR3 sequence: CSVEAVTEAFF. The DNA of the CDR3 is TGCAGCGTTGAAGCTGTCACTGAAGCTTTCTTT.

The rearrangement uses TRBV11-2 and TRBJ1-1; possible D gene TRBD1, 5 bases. Germline V gene lookup returns CDR1 SGHAT and CDR2 FQNNGV. The V end was cut by 2 bases, the J end by 0 bases, with 7 bases between. The CDR3 is 14 amino acids. CDR3 in amino acids: CASSLQGLNTEAFF. The CDR3 bases are TGTGCCAGCAGCTTACAGGGCCTGAACACTGAAGCTTTCTTT.

The J gene is TRBJ2-7, the V gene TRBV5-1; 7 nucleotides align to TRBD1. Looked up from germline, CDR1 is SGHRS and CDR2 is YFSETQ. CDR3 size: 15 residues. V shed 3 bases, J shed 0 bases, and the junction held 6 bases outside the gene matches. DNA for the CDR3: TGCGCCAGCAGCTCCCGACAGGGATTCTCCTACGAGCAGTACTTC. Translating gives CASSSRQGFSYEQYF.

The chain links TRBV24-1 to TRBJ2-3, with TRBD2 matching over 9 bases. Unmatched junction bases numbered 6, after V lost 6 bases and J lost 0 bases. The CDR3 sequence is 16 residues long. Looked up from germline, CDR1 is KGHDR and CDR2 is SFDVKD. The CDR3 sequence: CATSPSGATSTDTQYF. CDR3 in DNA: TGTGCCACCAGTCCTAGCGGGGCGACTAGCACAGATACGCAGTATTTT.

The chain joins TRBV2 to TRBJ2-6; D ambiguous. Germline-derived CDR1 and CDR2 are SNHLY and FYNNEI. Trimming left V 4 bases short and J 1 base short, with 5 bases between. The CDR3 spans 14 residues. The CDR3 loop reads CASSASSGANVLTF. The CDR3 nucleotides are TGTGCCAGCAGTGCGAGTTCTGGGGCCAACGTCCTGACTTTC.

This rearrangement joins TRBV6-5 to TRBJ2-7; no definite D call. The CDR3 runs 14 residues. V shed 0 bases and J shed 0 bases, with 6 bases lying between them. Germline-derived CDR1 and CDR2 are MNHEY and SVGAGI. The CDR3 DNA reads as TGTGCCAGCAGTTACTCGGGCACCTCCTACGAGCAGTACTTC. This translates into CASSYSGTSYEQYF.

This chain links TRBV7-9 with TRBJ1-2; perhaps TRBD1 as D (5 bases). V gave up 3 bases and J gave up 8 bases, with 10 bases separating them. Per the germline V gene, CDR1 is SEHNR and CDR2 is FQNEAQ (reference sequence). This CDR3 has 12 amino acids. Here the CDR3 DNA reads TGTGCCAGCAGCTTGGACGGGGGAGGCTACACCTTC. This sequence encodes CASSLDGGGYTF.

This rearrangement joins TRBV6-1 to TRBJ1-5, with 11 nucleotides matching TRBD1. V shed 3 bases, J shed 1 base, and the junction held 2 bases outside the gene matches. This CDR3 contains 16 residues. Germline lookup yields CDR1 MNHNS and CDR2 SASEGT. The CDR3 coding sequence is TGTGCCAGCAGTGATAGGACAGGGGGCAGCAATCAGCCCCAGCATTTT. This translates into CASSDRTGGSNQPQHF.

This sequence joins TRBV13 and TRBJ2-7, with TRBD2 as a possible D gene (5 bases). With 1 base removed from V and 9 bases from J, the gap between germline ends came to 13 bases. The CDR3 totals 13 residues. Germline-derived CDR1 and CDR2 are PRHDT and FYEKMQ (reference sequence). CDR3 protein: CASSLVRSRGQYF. In DNA, the CDR3 is TGTGCCAGCAGCTTAGTTAGGTCCCGGGGGCAGTACTTC.